The following is a TCR beta chain sequence with its context. Antigen specificity is unknown. Germline is not matched at one junction end, which may reflect a read error. These data are taken from a study of beta chain features in type 1 diabetes. Turning to the study itself: In all, 107,917,701 sorted cells from all samples were analyzed.

The germline V gene has CDR1 SGHVS and CDR2 FNYEAQ. The CDR3 is 13 amino acids. Sorting that relied on CD45RO/CCR7/CD25/CD127/CD95/CD27 yielded CD4+ naive, central memory, regulatory and stem cell-like memory cells. Study-wide results and caveats: Researchers reported that naive, central memory and Treg TCRB repertoires appeared more similar in patients than in healthy donors. Because the template was cDNA, high-expressing cells might be over-represented.

TCRB transcripts that were expressed got sequenced, as all of the isolated RNA had been reverse transcribed. Profiled with immunoSEQ multiplex PCR; TCRdb holds only in-frame clones, not every one. The sample has 310,000 or so clones, approximately 10% seen once; the top ten hold around 0.015%. The chain carries TRBV7-6 and TRBJ1-2; possibly TRBD1 for D (5 bases). This receptor was obtained from a woman aged 25 to 39 in good health. Sequencing was done on a sample of naive CD4+ T cells from blood. In DNA form, the CDR3 reads TGTGCCAGCAGCTTAGGGTCGAGCGTCAGGGTAATCTTC. Translating gives CASSLGSSVRVIF.